A selection of T cell receptor beta chains follows, all from one sample in a study of blood T cell repertoires in COVID-19. The table came from immunoSEQ multiplex PCR; TCRdb's copy has only in-frame clones and leaves some out. The profile shows 59,000 or so clones, roughly 93% of them singletons. The sequenced sample consisted of peripheral blood. Receptors originate from a human donor in a cohort sampled during active COVID-19. The CDR3 runs from the conserved cysteine through the conserved F or W. The D gene is left open where the match is weak. Clone size, where shown, is once, few, many, or a class for clones that have expanded.

v_gene	j_gene	d_gene	abundance	CDR3aa	CDR3nt
TRBV7-2	TRBJ2-2	TRBD1	.	CASSRRDRVNTGELFF	TGTGCCAGCAGCAGACGGGACAGGGTTAACACCGGGGAGCTGTTTTTT
TRBV7-3	TRBJ2-5	TRBD1	.	CASSITGEETQYF	TGTGCCAGCAGCATTACAGGGGAAGAGACCCAGTACTTC
TRBV7-9	TRBJ1-6	.	.	CASSFGQNNSPLHF	TGTGCCAGCAGCTTTGGACAGAATAATTCACCCCTCCACTTT
TRBV9	TRBJ2-7	.	once	CASRGEASYEQYF	TGTGCCAGCAGGGGGGAGGCCTCCTACGAGCAGTACTTC
TRBV29-1	TRBJ2-3	TRBD2	.	CSVRTSGTDTQYF	TGCAGCGTCCGGACTAGCGGCACAGATACGCAGTATTTT
TRBV7-6	TRBJ2-7	.	.	CASSSTDLPGYEQYF	TGTGCCAGCAGCTCGACAGATCTACCAGGCTACGAGCAGTACTTC
TRBV28	TRBJ2-5	.	.	CASSSYWETQYF	TGTGCCAGCAGTTCCTATTGGGAGACCCAGTACTTC
TRBV7-2	TRBJ2-6	.	.	CASSSVALPISGANVLTF	TGTGCCAGCAGCTCGGTAGCGCTCCCGATCTCTGGGGCCAACGTCCTGACTTTC
TRBV5-4	TRBJ2-1	.	once	CASSSHGGSNEQFF	TGTGCCAGCAGCTCTCACGGGGGATCCAATGAGCAGTTCTTC
TRBV5-1	TRBJ2-1	TRBD2	.	CASSRGLAGVGNEQFF	TGCGCCAGCAGCCGCGGACTAGCGGGAGTAGGGAATGAGCAGTTCTTC
TRBV2	TRBJ1-3	.	.	CASSGTTIPWNTIYF	TGTGCCAGCAGCGGGACTACGATACCTTGGAACACCATATATTTT
TRBV9	TRBJ2-2	TRBD2	.	CASSPWGLAGVVTGELFF	TGTGCCAGCAGCCCCTGGGGACTAGCGGGAGTGGTTACCGGGGAGCTGTTTTTT
TRBV2	TRBJ2-5	.	.	CASSVSGRKETQYF	TGTGCCAGCAGTGTTTCTGGCAGAAAAGAGACCCAGTACTTC
TRBV23-1	TRBJ1-1	TRBD1	.	CASSQGGQGEVTEAFF	TGCGCCAGCAGTCAAGGTGGACAGGGGGAGGTCACTGAAGCTTTCTTT
TRBV7-2	TRBJ2-1	.	.	CASRWGESEQFF	TGTGCCAGCAGGTGGGGGGAAAGTGAGCAGTTCTTC
TRBV4-3	TRBJ2-1	.	.	CASSQVRRNNEQFF	TGCGCCAGCAGCCAAGTAAGGAGAAACAATGAGCAGTTCTTC